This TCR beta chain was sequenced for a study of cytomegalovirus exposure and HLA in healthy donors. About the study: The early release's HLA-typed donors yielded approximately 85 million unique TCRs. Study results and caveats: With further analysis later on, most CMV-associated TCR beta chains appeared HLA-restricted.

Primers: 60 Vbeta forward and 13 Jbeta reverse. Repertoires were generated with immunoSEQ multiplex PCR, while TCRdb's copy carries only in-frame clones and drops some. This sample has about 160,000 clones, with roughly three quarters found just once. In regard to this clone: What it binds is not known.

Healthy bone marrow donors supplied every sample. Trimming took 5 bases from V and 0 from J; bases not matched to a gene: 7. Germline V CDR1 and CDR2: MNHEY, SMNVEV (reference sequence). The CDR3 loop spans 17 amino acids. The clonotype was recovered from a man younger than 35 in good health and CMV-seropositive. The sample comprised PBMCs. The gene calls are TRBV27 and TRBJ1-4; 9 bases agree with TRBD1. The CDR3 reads CASSPRDREPTNEKLFF. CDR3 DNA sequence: TGTGCCAGCAGTCCCCGGGACAGGGAACCAACTAATGAAAAACTGTTTTTT. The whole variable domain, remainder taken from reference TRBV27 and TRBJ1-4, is EAQVTQNPRYLITVTGKKLTVTCSQNMNHEYMSWYRQDPGLGLRQIYYSMNVEVTDKGDVPEGYKVSRKEKRNFPLILESPSPNQTSLYFCASSPRDREPTNEKLFFGSGTQLSVL.